The rows below give T cell receptor beta chains drawn from one sample of a study of T cells in Graves' hyperthyroidism and ophthalmopathy. TCRdb ran MiXCR on the multiplex PCR reads and lists one entry per CDR3 protein. This repertoire shows hundreds of thousands of distinct CDR3 sequences, roughly 14% found once; its top ten account for 28%. Sequenced material: blood. The receptors come from a woman aged 18-29 years with Graves' hyperthyroidism that later progressed to Graves' ophthalmopathy. Both conserved end residues are part of each CDR3. D genes are given only for firm matches. The size field is filled for only some rows; it gives once, few, many or a size class.

cdr3_nt: TGTGCCAGCAGTTTTGCGGAACCTGGGGCCAACGTCCTGACTTTC
cdr3_aa: CASSFAEPGANVLTF
d_call: -
v_call: TRBV28
j_call: TRBJ2-6
clone_size: -

cdr3_nt: TGTGCCACCTGTCCCTTTCACAGGGGGATTTACAATGAGCAGTTCTTC
cdr3_aa: CATCPFHRGIYNEQFF
d_call: TRBD1
v_call: TRBV6-2/TRBV6-3
j_call: TRBJ2-1
clone_size: many

cdr3_nt: TGTGCCAGCAGCGTAGGAGGGAGTCGGTACGAGCAGTACTTC
cdr3_aa: CASSVGGSRYEQYF
d_call: -
v_call: TRBV9
j_call: TRBJ2-7
clone_size: few

cdr3_nt: TGTGCCAGCAGTTTGGGAGGGGACATGAACACTGAAGCTTTCTTT
cdr3_aa: CASSLGGDMNTEAFF
d_call: -
v_call: TRBV28
j_call: TRBJ1-1
clone_size: many

cdr3_nt: TGTGCCAGCAGTTACGAGGGGACAGGGGGCCGTACTGAAGCTTTCTTT
cdr3_aa: CASSYEGTGGRTEAFF
d_call: TRBD1
v_call: TRBV6-5
j_call: TRBJ1-1
clone_size: few

cdr3_nt: TGTGCCAGCAGCCCCCGTAAACCGGGACGAGATACGCAGTATTTT
cdr3_aa: CASSPRKPGRDTQYF
d_call: -
v_call: TRBV11-2
j_call: TRBJ2-3
clone_size: -

cdr3_nt: TGTGCCAGCAGTTTACGGTCCTCTAGCACAGATACGCAGTATTTT
cdr3_aa: CASSLRSSSTDTQYF
d_call: -
v_call: TRBV12-3/TRBV12-4
j_call: TRBJ2-3
clone_size: many

cdr3_nt: TGTGCCAGCAGTTGGGAGTACGCGAGCTCCTACAATGAGCAGTTCTTC
cdr3_aa: CASSWEYASSYNEQFF
d_call: -
v_call: TRBV27
j_call: TRBJ2-1
clone_size: -

cdr3_nt: TGTGCCACCAGTGATCTAGGACTAGCGGGAGGCGGTAATGAGCAGTTCTTC
cdr3_aa: CATSDLGLAGGGNEQFF
d_call: TRBD2
v_call: TRBV24-1
j_call: TRBJ2-1
clone_size: many

cdr3_nt: TGCAGTGCTCAGAAGCGGGGTTTTTACGAGCAGTACTTC
cdr3_aa: CSAQKRGFYEQYF
d_call: TRBD2
v_call: TRBV20-1
j_call: TRBJ2-7
clone_size: many

cdr3_nt: TGTGCCAGCAGTTCGACAGGGTCGGGCACCGGGGAGCTGTTTTTT
cdr3_aa: CASSSTGSGTGELFF
d_call: TRBD1
v_call: TRBV2
j_call: TRBJ2-2
clone_size: few

cdr3_nt: TGTGCCAGCGGACCCGGGACGGGAGGCCAGCCCCAGCATTTT
cdr3_aa: CASGPGTGGQPQHF
d_call: -
v_call: TRBV6-1
j_call: TRBJ1-5
clone_size: many

cdr3_nt: TGTGCCAGCAGCTTGATCCGCCAGCGCGAGCAGTACTTC
cdr3_aa: CASSLIRQREQYF
d_call: -
v_call: TRBV5-8
j_call: TRBJ2-7
clone_size: -

cdr3_nt: TGTGCCAGCTCACACGGACAGGGTCCCTATAGGGATGAGCAGTTCTTC
cdr3_aa: CASSHGQGPYRDEQFF
d_call: TRBD1
v_call: TRBV18
j_call: TRBJ2-1
clone_size: many

cdr3_nt: TGTGCCTGGAGTGTACCCCCTTGGGGGGAGACCCAGTACTTC
cdr3_aa: CAWSVPPWGETQYF
d_call: -
v_call: TRBV30
j_call: TRBJ2-5
clone_size: -

cdr3_nt: TGTGCCAGCAGCTTAGGGCAGAGTGGGAGCGAGACCCAGTACTTC
cdr3_aa: CASSLGQSGSETQYF
d_call: -
v_call: TRBV7-9
j_call: TRBJ2-5
clone_size: many

cdr3_nt: TGTGCCAGAGCTGCCGGGACCAATACCCTTTCGGACTACACCTTC
cdr3_aa: CARAAGTNTLSDYTF
d_call: -
v_call: TRBV27
j_call: TRBJ1-2
clone_size: many

cdr3_nt: TGTGCCAGTGGCACAGGGGCCGCAGCCCAGCATCAGCCCCAGCATTTT
cdr3_aa: CASGTGAAAQHQPQHF
d_call: TRBD1
v_call: TRBV19
j_call: TRBJ1-5
clone_size: -

cdr3_nt: TGTGCCAGCAGTTTCAAGGGGAAGGGACTCAATGAGCAGTTCTTC
cdr3_aa: CASSFKGKGLNEQFF
d_call: -
v_call: TRBV27
j_call: TRBJ2-1
clone_size: many

cdr3_nt: TGTGCCAGCAGCCAAGAATTAGTCAACTCTGGAAACACCATATATTTT
cdr3_aa: CASSQELVNSGNTIYF
d_call: -
v_call: TRBV3-1
j_call: TRBJ1-3
clone_size: many

cdr3_nt: TGTGCCAGCAGGGGGGGGGGAAATGGCGGGGAGCTGTTTTTT
cdr3_aa: CASRGGGNGGELFF
d_call: TRBD2
v_call: TRBV12-3/TRBV12-4
j_call: TRBJ2-2
clone_size: many

cdr3_nt: TGCGCCAGCAGCTTCTCAGGGACTGAAGCTTTCTTT
cdr3_aa: CASSFSGTEAFF
d_call: -
v_call: TRBV5-1
j_call: TRBJ1-1
clone_size: many

cdr3_nt: TGCAGCGTTGAAGATGGGAGGGACTCTTACCAAGAGACCCAGTACTTC
cdr3_aa: CSVEDGRDSYQETQYF
d_call: TRBD2
v_call: TRBV29-1
j_call: TRBJ2-5
clone_size: few

cdr3_nt: TGTGCCAGCAGCCGGGACAGGGTTTACTACGAGCAGTACTTC
cdr3_aa: CASSRDRVYYEQYF
d_call: TRBD1
v_call: TRBV5-4
j_call: TRBJ2-7
clone_size: -

cdr3_nt: TGCGCCAGCAGCCTAGGGGTCCTGGCAGATACGCAGTATTTT
cdr3_aa: CASSLGVLADTQYF
d_call: -
v_call: TRBV4-3
j_call: TRBJ2-3
clone_size: -

cdr3_nt: TGTGCCATCAGAGACAGGGAGGGCGAGCAGTACTTC
cdr3_aa: CAIRDREGEQYF
d_call: -
v_call: TRBV10-3
j_call: TRBJ2-7
clone_size: -

cdr3_nt: TGTGCCACCAGTGATCAGACTAGCGGGAGAGGTGAGCAGTTCTTC
cdr3_aa: CATSDQTSGRGEQFF
d_call: TRBD2
v_call: TRBV24-1
j_call: TRBJ2-1
clone_size: -

cdr3_nt: TGTGCCAGCAGCTTACCACCGGGACAGGCCAACACCGGGGAGCTGTTTTTT
cdr3_aa: CASSLPPGQANTGELFF
d_call: TRBD1
v_call: TRBV7-9
j_call: TRBJ2-2
clone_size: few

cdr3_nt: TGTGCCAGCAGTAGACCAACTAATGAAAAACTGTTTTTT
cdr3_aa: CASSRPTNEKLFF
d_call: -
v_call: TRBV28
j_call: TRBJ1-4
clone_size: many